This is a list of T cell receptor beta chains from one sample in a study of beta chain features in type 1 diabetes. Sequenced by immunoSEQ multiplex PCR; TCRdb stores in-frame clones only, minus some. Of 200,000 to 250,000 clones listed, 13% to 15% were seen once; the top ten hold around 0.03%. Sequencing was carried out using naive CD4+ T cells from blood. All receptors come from a middle-aged woman in good health. The CDR3 runs from the conserved cysteine through the conserved F or W. The D gene is left open where the match is weak. Expanded clones get a size class; other rows say once, few or many, or leave the size out.

few,-,TRBV19,TRBJ2-5,CATTTGETQYF,TGTGCCACCACCACGGGGGAGACCCAGTACTTC
few,-,TRBV6-6,TRBJ2-1,CASSYWGDNEQFF,TGTGCCAGCAGTTACTGGGGGGACAATGAGCAGTTCTTC
few,TRBD1,TRBV4-3,TRBJ1-6,CASSQDWGQGPLNNSPLHF,TGCGCCAGCAGCCAAGATTGGGGACAGGGCCCCCTTAATAATTCACCCCTCCACTTT
few,-,TRBV19,TRBJ1-3,CASIQLGLPGNTIYF,TGTGCCAGTATCCAACTGGGACTTCCTGGAAACACCATATATTTT
few,TRBD1,TRBV9,TRBJ2-5,CASSVGTGRPYF,TGTGCCAGCAGCGTAGGGACAGGCCGTCCGTACTTC
-,-,TRBV2,TRBJ2-7,CASSNQGNSYEQYF,TGTGCCAGCAGTAATCAGGGAAACTCCTACGAGCAGTACTTC
few,TRBD1,TRBV7-9,TRBJ1-3,CASSLVGTGFNTIYF,TGTGCCAGCAGCTTAGTCGGGACAGGGTTCAACACCATATATTTT
-,TRBD1,TRBV10-2,TRBJ2-5,CASSVQGAETQYF,TGCGCCAGCAGTGTCCAGGGGGCAGAGACCCAGTACTTC
few,-,TRBV7-7,TRBJ2-2,CASSPAGVDTGELFF,TGTGCCAGCAGCCCCGCCGGGGTAGACACCGGGGAGCTGTTTTTT
-,-,TRBV18,TRBJ1-5,CASSRGDGAFQPQHF,TGTGCCAGCTCACGGGGGGACGGGGCCTTTCAGCCCCAGCATTTT
few,TRBD1,TRBV9,TRBJ1-2,CASTPGTGIGGYTF,TGTGCCAGCACTCCCGGGACAGGGATTGGTGGCTACACCTTC
-,-,TRBV15,TRBJ1-2,CATSRDIGGYTF,TGTGCCACCAGCAGAGATATCGGGGGCTACACCTTC
-,TRBD2,TRBV13,TRBJ2-3,CASTRGGGRTDTQYF,TGTGCCAGCACACGGGGCGGGGGTCGCACAGATACGCAGTATTTT
-,-,TRBV28,TRBJ2-7,CASWAGTYEQYF,TGTGCCAGCTGGGCGGGGACCTACGAGCAGTACTTC
few,-,TRBV5-5,TRBJ1-2,CASRDSGPYGYTF,TGTGCCAGCAGGGACTCTGGACCCTATGGCTACACCTTC
few,TRBD1,TRBV5-1,TRBJ1-1,CASSVPGTGGADTEAFF,TGCGCCAGCAGCGTCCCCGGGACAGGGGGCGCGGACACTGAAGCTTTCTTT
-,-,TRBV19,TRBJ2-3,CASNPGVPSTDTQYF,TGTGCCAGTAACCCGGGGGTGCCCAGCACAGATACGCAGTATTTT
few,TRBD2,TRBV4-1,TRBJ2-2,CASSQALAGINTGELFF,TGCGCCAGCAGCCAGGCACTAGCGGGGATAAACACCGGGGAGCTGTTTTTT
few,-,TRBV7-2,TRBJ1-5,CASSRDTSNQPQHF,TGTGCCAGCAGCCGGGACACTAGCAATCAGCCCCAGCATTTT
-,-,TRBV20-1,TRBJ1-2,CSARFVRAYTF,TGCAGTGCCAGATTTGTGCGAGCCTACACCTTC
-,-,TRBV5-4,TRBJ2-2,CASSLPDTGELFF,TGTGCCAGCAGCTTGCCGGACACCGGGGAGCTGTTTTTT
-,-,TRBV19,TRBJ1-4,CASTTQGDEKLFF,TGTGCCAGTACCACACAGGGAGATGAAAAACTGTTTTTT
-,-,TRBV19,TRBJ2-5,CATSRGRGTETQYF,TGTGCCACCTCACGGGGGCGGGGGACAGAGACCCAGTACTTC
-,TRBD2,TRBV7-9,TRBJ2-5,CASSSRTSEGETQYF,TGTGCCAGCAGCTCCCGAACTAGCGAGGGAGAGACCCAGTACTTC
-,TRBD2,TRBV7-2,TRBJ2-5,CASSRRSGLAGAQETQYF,TGTGCCAGCAGCCGAAGGTCGGGACTAGCGGGGGCCCAAGAGACCCAGTACTTC
-,-,TRBV4-1,TRBJ2-1,CASSQLGGWGRGNNEQFF,TGCGCCAGCAGCCAACTGGGAGGTTGGGGGCGGGGGAACAATGAGCAGTTCTTC
few,TRBD2,TRBV2,TRBJ2-3,CASSELAGATDTQYF,TGTGCCAGCAGTGAACTAGCGGGGGCCACAGATACGCAGTATTTT
-,TRBD1,TRBV5-1,TRBJ1-6,CASSPGQPRSPIPSPLHF,TGCGCCAGCAGCCCGGGACAGCCACGGAGTCCGATTCCTTCACCCCTCCACTTT
few,-,TRBV19,TRBJ1-5,CASSIGQSGRQPQHF,TGTGCCAGTAGTATTGGACAGTCGGGTCGTCAGCCCCAGCATTTT
few,TRBD2,TRBV4-1,TRBJ2-2,CASSDFASGGNTGELFF,TGCGCCAGCAGCGATTTTGCTAGCGGGGGGAACACCGGGGAGCTGTTTTTT
-,TRBD1,TRBV15,TRBJ1-4,CATSNDRGILFF,TGTGCCACCAGCAACGACAGGGGTATTCTGTTTTTT
few,TRBD2,TRBV6-5,TRBJ2-1,CASSYLRSSGSNEQFF,TGTGCCAGCAGTTACCTTCGGAGTAGCGGGAGCAATGAGCAGTTCTTC
few,-,TRBV7-9,TRBJ1-1,CASSLAHGAGGFEAFF,TGTGCCAGCAGCTTAGCGCATGGGGCGGGGGGGTTTGAAGCTTTCTTT
few,TRBD1,TRBV18,TRBJ1-5,CASSLGTADSNQPQHF,TGTGCCAGCTCACTCGGGACAGCGGATAGCAATCAGCCCCAGCATTTT
-,TRBD1,TRBV20-1,TRBJ1-2,CSSRQGHGYTF,TGCAGTTCTAGACAGGGACACGGCTACACCTTC
-,TRBD2,TRBV7-9,TRBJ2-1,CASSLGLSLAGGYEQFF,TGTGCCAGCAGCTTAGGTCTTTCCCTAGCGGGGGGCTATGAGCAGTTCTTC
-,-,TRBV5-4,TRBJ2-6,CASSPGGHRSGANVLTF,TGTGCCAGCAGCCCGGGGGGACACCGCTCTGGGGCCAACGTCCTGACTTTC
-,TRBD1,TRBV5-1,TRBJ2-1,CASSRTGPEQFF,TGCGCCAGCAGCCGGACAGGACCTGAGCAGTTCTTC
few,TRBD1,TRBV5-4,TRBJ2-7,CASSLRYRGSYEQYF,TGTGCCAGCAGCTTGCGGTACAGGGGCTCCTACGAGCAGTACTTC
few,-,TRBV28,TRBJ1-2,CASRLGHNYGYTF,TGTGCCAGCAGACTGGGACACAACTATGGCTACACCTTC
many,-,TRBV7-2,TRBJ2-4,CASRGSGDIQYF,TGTGCCAGCCGGGGATCCGGGGACATTCAGTACTTC
few,TRBD1,TRBV6-5,TRBJ2-7,CASRYQGASTYEQYF,TGTGCCAGCAGATATCAGGGGGCGAGTACCTACGAGCAGTACTTC
few,-,TRBV4-1,TRBJ2-1,CASSQVPLQVYNEQFF,TGCGCCAGCAGCCAAGTTCCGCTGCAGGTCTACAATGAGCAGTTCTTC
few,-,TRBV5-1,TRBJ1-1,CASSLAQGSRAFF,TGCGCCAGCAGCTTGGCCCAGGGGTCACGGGCTTTCTTT
-,-,TRBV11-2,TRBJ1-1,CASRKQTGGNTEAFF,TGTGCCAGCAGAAAACAGACAGGCGGAAACACTGAAGCTTTCTTT
-,-,TRBV25-1,TRBJ2-1,CASSEWIETVGDEQFF,TGTGCCAGCAGTGAATGGATCGAAACGGTCGGGGATGAGCAGTTCTTC
few,-,TRBV7-2,TRBJ2-7,CASSSSGGTTYEQYF,TGTGCCAGCAGCTCCAGTGGCGGGACGACCTACGAGCAGTACTTC
few,TRBD2,TRBV9,TRBJ2-5,CASSVELAGSQETQYF,TGTGCCAGCAGCGTAGAGTTAGCGGGGAGCCAAGAGACCCAGTACTTC
many,-,TRBV29-1,TRBJ2-7,CSVLNSEQYF,TGCAGCGTCCTTAATAGCGAGCAGTACTTC
-,TRBD1,TRBV19,TRBJ2-6,CASRDRVNSGANVLTF,TGTGCCAGTAGGGACAGGGTTAACTCTGGGGCCAACGTCCTGACTTTC
-,TRBD1,TRBV29-1,TRBJ1-1,CSARQGVQNTEAFF,TGCAGCGCCAGACAGGGGGTCCAGAACACTGAAGCTTTCTTT